Listed here are 30 T cell receptor beta chains from one sample, sequenced in a study of vaccination and CD4 T cells after COVID-19. The study sequenced cultured CD4+ T cell DNA using the Oncomine TCR Beta short-read assay. Cultured CD4+ T cells yielded the extracted genomic DNA. TCRdb called the PCR reads again in MiXCR, with one record for every CDR3 protein. The data show 6,500 or so distinct CDR3 sequences, 30% to 35% seen once. Treatment described: roughly 11-day PBMC culture with coronavirus spike peptide pools or control peptides (ViraFEST assay). Samples of CD4+ T cells were obtained from the unexposed donor before the COVID-19 pandemic (2011-2018). Their specific antigens are unknown. Sequencing was done on a sample of CD4+ T cells from blood, cultured in vitro. The receptor set was obtained from a human donor in good health.

V gene TRBV27 combines with J gene TRBJ1-3; D call uncertain. Per germline, CDR1 MNHEY and CDR2 SMNVEV (reference sequence). The CDR3 is made up of 15 amino acids. The V end lost 1 base, the J end lost 4 bases, and 11 bases lay between the germline ends. In DNA form, the CDR3 reads TGTGCCAGCAGTTTATTAGGGCCAGAGGGAAACACCATATATTTT. It yields the protein CASSLLGPEGNTIYF.

This clonotype was observed a few times. V usage is TRBV5-8 and J usage is TRBJ2-2; D unresolved. The CDR3 is made up of 15 amino acids. The V gene lost 4 bases and the J gene lost 1 base, with 11 bases spanning the gap. Germline V gives CDR1 SGHTS, CDR2 YDEGEE. CDR3: CASSLEVRNTGELFF. CDR3 in DNA: TGTGCCAGCAGCCTCGAGGTCCGGAACACCGGGGAGCTGTTTTTT.

The gene calls are TRBV24-1 and TRBJ2-1; D not certain. Per the germline V gene, CDR1 is KGHDR and CDR2 is SFDVKD. The CDR3 is made up of 12 amino acids. With 3 bases removed from V and 9 bases from J, the gap between germline ends came to 8 bases. This CDR3 is CATSDRSGEQFF. DNA of the CDR3: TGTGCCACCAGTGATAGATCGGGTGAGCAGTTCTTC.

The chain uses TRBV20-1 and TRBJ2-5; D may be TRBD1 (5 bases). Trimming left V 0 bases short and J 2 bases short, with 10 bases between. Germline assignment: CDR1 DFQATT and CDR2 SNEGSKA (reference sequence). The CDR3 runs to 14 residues. DNA for the CDR3: TGCAGTGCTAGAGATCGACAGCCACAAGAGACCCAGTACTTC. Its protein is CSARDRQPQETQYF.

This clonotype is judged medium-sized. V and J are TRBV7-3 and TRBJ1-1; the D is unclear. The CDR3 spans 12 residues. Looked up from germline, CDR1 is SGHTA and CDR2 is FQGTGA. V was shortened by 4 bases and J by 8 bases, with 11 bases between the two germline ends. The CDR3 here is CASSYGVGEAFF. The DNA for the CDR3 is TGTGCCAGCAGCTATGGAGTAGGGGAAGCTTTCTTT. Using reference TRBV7-3 and TRBJ1-1 for the parts outside the CDR3, the full variable domain is GAGVSQTPSNKVTEKGKYVELRCDPISGHTALYWYRQSLGQGPEFLIYFQGTGAADDSGLPNDRFFAVRPEGSVSTLKIQRTERGDSAVYLCASSYGVGEAFFGQGTRLTVV.

V gene TRBV6-4 combines with J gene TRBJ2-6; the D gene could be TRBD1 or TRBD2 (5 bases each). Germline loops: CDR1 MRHNA, CDR2 SNTAGT. Trimming removed 4 bases from V and 2 bases from J, with 12 bases in between. The CDR3 length is 16 residues. CDR3 nucleotides: TGTGCCAGCAGTGTTGGGGGTAGCGCTGGGGCCAACGTCCTGACTTTC. Protein: CASSVGGSAGANVLTF.

This clonotype was counted between two and nine times. The chain joins TRBV27 to TRBJ1-5, with 7 bases matching TRBD1. Germline-derived CDR1 and CDR2 are MNHEY and SMNVEV (reference sequence). V shed 0 bases and J 4 bases; nucleotides not matched to a gene: 12. The CDR3 contains 18 residues. In nucleotides, the CDR3 is TGTGCCAGCAGTTTATCGTTGGGGACAGCGACGGGTAATCAGCCCCAGCATTTT. Translated, it gives CASSLSLGTATGNQPQHF.

By its share, this clonotype is medium-sized. This chain uses TRBV6-2 or TRBV6-3 with TRBJ1-5; D not certain. Per the germline V gene, CDR1 is MNHEY and CDR2 is SVGEGT. This CDR3 comprises 12 residues. V was trimmed by 7 bases and J by 6 bases, leaving 10 bases between them. The CDR3 DNA reads as TGTGCCAGCAAGGTGGGTGGTCAGCCCCAGCATTTT. This sequence encodes CASKVGGQPQHF.

This clonotype came up once. The chain couples TRBV12-3 or TRBV12-4 to TRBJ2-3, with D unclear. Trimming took off 5 bases at V and 7 bases at J, with 10 bases between the two ends. The CDR3 is made up of 12 amino acids. The chain's CDR3 is CASSPRVNTQYF. CDR3 DNA: TGTGCCAGCAGTCCACGGGTAAATACGCAGTATTTT.

This sequence joins TRBV7-9 and TRBJ2-7; D unclear. The CDR3 extends over 14 amino acids. The germline gives CDR1 SEHNR, CDR2 FQNEAQ (reference sequence). V lost 1 base, J lost 0 bases, and 7 bases lay in between. In DNA, the CDR3 is TGTGCCAGCAGCTTAGTGCAGAGCTCCTACGAGCAGTACTTC. It translates to CASSLVQSSYEQYF.

The chain carries TRBV20-1 and TRBJ1-4; D remains ambiguous. Germline lookup yields CDR1 DFQATT and CDR2 SNEGSKA (reference sequence). The CDR3 sequence is 15 residues long. V gave up 0 bases and J gave up 8 bases, with 16 bases separating them. In DNA, the CDR3 is TGCAGTGCTAGAGATCGCCGAACCAGGAGGGAAAAACTGTTTTTT. It codes for CSARDRRTRREKLFF.

This clonotype showed up just a few times. The V and J genes are TRBV30 and TRBJ1-6, with D possibly being TRBD1 (5 bases). Germline CDR1 GTSNPN, CDR2 SVGIG (reference sequence). CDR3 length: 15 residues. Trimming stripped 0 bases from V and 7 bases from J, with 13 bases between. The DNA of the CDR3 is TGTGCCTGGAGTGTAGGGACGGAGGGCAATTCACCCCTCCACTTT. This codes for CAWSVGTEGNSPLHF. Supplemented by reference TRBV30 and TRBJ1-6, the full variable domain reads SQTIHQWPATLVQPVGSPLSLECTVEGTSNPNLYWYRQAAGRGLQLLFYSVGIGQISSEVPQNLSASRPQDRQFILSSKKLLLSDSGFYLCAWSVGTEGNSPLHFGNGTRLTVT.

This clonotype was counted only a few times. This chain joins TRBV11-3 and TRBJ1-5; D call uncertain. The CDR3 runs to 15 residues. Germline V CDR1 and CDR2: SGHNT, YENEEA. V dropped 1 base and J dropped 5 bases, with 12 bases sitting between them. Written as DNA, the CDR3 is TGTGCCAGCAGCTTAGTACAATGGGGTTATCAGCCCCAGCATTTT. This gives the protein CASSLVQWGYQPQHF.

The rearrangement joins TRBV5-1 to TRBJ2-5, with D uncertain. V dropped 1 base and J dropped 9 bases, with 7 bases sitting between them. Germline V gene lookup returns CDR1 SGHRS and CDR2 YFSETQ. This CDR3 has 11 amino acids. CDR3 coding DNA: TGCGCCAGCAGCTTGCTGACGGCCCAGTACTTC. It encodes CASSLLTAQYF.

The CDR3 coding sequence is TGTGCCAGCAGTCCAACAGGGGGTAATGAAAAACTGTTTTTT. Its translation is CASSPTGGNEKLFF. The chain is built from TRBV2 and TRBJ1-4; 8 nucleotides align to TRBD1. The CDR3 has 14 residues. The germline V gene has CDR1 SNHLY and CDR2 FYNNEI. J was trimmed by 4 bases and V by 5 bases; bases with no gene match: 3.

The sample holds a few counts of this clonotype. This sequence joins TRBV10-3 and TRBJ1-1; TRBD1 might be the D (5 bases). The CDR3 covers 16 residues. CDR1 and CDR2 (germline): ENHRY, SYGVKD. V lost 4 bases to trimming and J lost 1 base, with 16 bases between them. The CDR3 region is CAISALFDSPNTEAFF. CDR3 in DNA: TGTGCCATCAGTGCGCTCTTCGACAGCCCGAACACTGAAGCTTTCTTT.

This clonotype was picked up a small number of times. This rearrangement joins TRBV20-1 to TRBJ1-1; D perhaps matches TRBD1 (5 bases). This CDR3 comprises 13 residues. V was trimmed by 6 bases and J by 3 bases, leaving 14 bases between them. Germline V gene data show CDR1 as DFQATT and CDR2 as SNEGSKA (reference sequence). DNA for the CDR3: TGCAGTGCCGGAGTCGGGGGGGACACTGAAGCTTTCTTT. Translated: CSAGVGGDTEAFF.

The V gene is TRBV7-6, the J gene TRBJ1-6; D unclear. Germline CDR1 reads SGHVS; CDR2 reads FNYEAQ. The ends were cut back, 8 bases at V and 0 bases at J, with 14 bases in the middle. The CDR3 is 16 residues long. The CDR3: CASSGEGSSYNSPLHF. DNA for the CDR3: TGTGCCAGCTCGGGAGAAGGGAGCTCCTATAATTCACCCCTCCACTTT.

This clonotype was observed a handful of times. J is TRBJ1-1 and V is TRBV19, with a tentative D call TRBD1 (6 bases). V lost 3 bases to trimming and J lost 1 base, with 9 bases between them. In germline, CDR1 is LNHDA, CDR2 SQIVND (reference sequence). The CDR3 is 14 residues long. CDR3 in DNA: TGTGCCAGTAGTATGGGGGGCTCGAACACTGAAGCTTTCTTT. This translates into CASSMGGSNTEAFF. The complete variable domain, with remaining parts taken from reference TRBV19 and TRBJ1-1, reads DGGITQSPKYLFRKEGQNVTLSCEQNLNHDAMYWYRQDPGQGLRLIYYSQIVNDFQKGDIAEGYSVSREKKESFPLTVTSAQKNPTAFYLCASSMGGSNTEAFFGQGTRLTVV.

The chain carries TRBV20-1 and TRBJ2-2, with a tentative D call TRBD2 (6 bases). Trimming pared 0 bases from V and 4 bases from J, leaving 15 bases between. CDR1 and CDR2 from the germline V gene are DFQATT and SNEGSKA (reference sequence). This CDR3 contains 16 residues. In DNA form, the CDR3 reads TGCAGTGCTAGAGATGCGGCGGGGTGGGGCACCGGGGAGCTGTTTTTT. Encoded protein: CSARDAAGWGTGELFF.

This rearrangement joins TRBV28 to TRBJ1-5, with no clear D. V was cut by 0 bases and J by 7 bases, with 4 bases left in between. The CDR3 is 12 residues long. Germline CDR1 MDHEN, CDR2 SYDVKM. The CDR3 reads CASSLWQQPQHF. CDR3 nucleotides: TGTGCCAGCAGTTTATGGCAGCAGCCCCAGCATTTT.

The chain's CDR3 is CASSQDPSSPLHF. The CDR3 coding sequence is TGCGCCAGCAGCCAAGATCCAAGTTCACCCCTCCACTTT. The chain has TRBV4-3 and TRBJ1-6; D is unclear. The germline V gene has CDR1 LGHNA and CDR2 YSLEER. V lost 0 bases to trimming and J lost 9 bases, with 6 bases between them. CDR3 length: 13 residues.

About this clonotype: One end of the junction varies from germline; a read error may be responsible. This chain joins TRBV19 and TRBJ2-7; perhaps TRBD2 as D (6 bases). The CDR3 covers 15 residues. From germline, CDR1 is LNHDA and CDR2 SQIVND (reference sequence). CDR3 DNA sequence: TGTGTCAGTAGTATATTTAGCGGACTTACCTACGAGCAGTACTTC. Translation gives CVSSIFSGLTYEQYF.

The V gene is TRBV7-2, the J gene TRBJ2-4; D possibly corresponds to TRBD2 (6 bases). V was cut by 1 base and J by 6 bases, with 10 bases left in between. Looked up from germline, CDR1 is SGHTA and CDR2 is FQGNSA. The CDR3 consists of 14 residues. The CDR3 sequence: CASSLGAGLNIQYF. The CDR3 nucleotides are TGTGCCAGCAGCTTAGGGGCGGGACTAAACATTCAGTACTTC.

This clonotype counts as medium-sized. The chain is built from TRBV28 and TRBJ1-6; D gene ambiguous. CDR1 is MDHEN and CDR2 is SYDVKM in the germline V gene. V shed 7 bases and J shed 5 bases, with 9 bases lying between them. The CDR3 totals 13 residues. The CDR3 sequence: CASKSQHNSPLHF. The CDR3 DNA is TGTGCCAGCAAAAGCCAGCATAATTCACCCCTCCACTTT.

The chain uses TRBV29-1 and TRBJ2-7, with TRBD2 as a possible D gene (5 bases). The length of the CDR3 is 14 residues. Trimming stripped 4 bases from V and 0 bases from J, with 13 bases between. In germline, CDR1 is SQVTM, CDR2 ANQGSEA. CDR3 amino acids: CSVVPRVSSYEQYF. DNA for the CDR3: TGCAGCGTTGTTCCGAGGGTGAGCTCCTACGAGCAGTACTTC.

This clonotype turned up a few times. CDR3 sequence reads: CASRRDFNYGYTF. CDR3 bases: TGTGCCAGCAGACGGGACTTCAACTATGGCTACACCTTC. The chain is built from TRBV7-9 and TRBJ1-2, with a possible D match to TRBD1 (5 bases). Trimming removed 6 bases from V and 2 bases from J, with 10 bases in between. Germline V gives CDR1 SEHNR, CDR2 FQNEAQ (reference sequence). This CDR3 comprises 13 residues.

The chain joins TRBV6-1 to TRBJ2-2, with 9 bases matching TRBD1. The CDR3 contains 15 residues. After removal of 7 bases from V and 4 bases from J, the junction contained 7 bases not matched to a gene. Germline V lookup: CDR1 MNHNS, CDR2 SASEGT. CDR3: CASMNRGRGTGELFF. The DNA for the CDR3 is TGTGCCAGCATGAACAGGGGGCGCGGCACCGGGGAGCTGTTTTTT.

This clonotype has a handful of counts. The gene calls are TRBV27 and TRBJ1-5; D ambiguous. Germline V lookup: CDR1 MNHEY, CDR2 SMNVEV (reference sequence). Trimming took 8 bases from V and 7 from J, leaving 9 bases between them. The CDR3 spans 11 residues. Written as DNA, the CDR3 is TGTGCCAGCGCGTTTAGGCAGCCCCAGCATTTT. Translation gives CASAFRQPQHF.

The gene calls are TRBV2 and TRBJ1-2; no clear D gene. CDR1 SNHLY and CDR2 FYNNEI come from the germline V gene. The CDR3 is 14 amino acids. Trimming cost V 7 bases and J 4 bases, with 16 bases left between them. This CDR3 is CASTLERLIYGYTF. CDR3 in DNA: TGTGCCAGCACCCTAGAACGTCTCATCTATGGCTACACCTTC.